These 18 T cell receptor beta chains were sequenced from one sample in a study of blood T cells in healthy people across ages. A sample-barcoded 5' primer and a J-beta primer mix were used in a second PCR of about 7 to 12 cycles. TCRdb called the 5' RACE reads again in MiXCR, with one record for every CDR3 protein. Of fewer than 600,000 distinct CDR3 sequences listed, 25% to 35% are singletons. Another study also made use of these data, one on T cells of mothers and their children.

Input material: blood. These receptors all come from a boy younger than 10 in good health.

A few counts support this clonotype. This chain joins TRBV15 and TRBJ2-1; 11 positions agree with TRBD1. The CDR3 sequence is 15 residues long. CDR1 is LNHNV and CDR2 is YYDKDF in the germline V gene (reference sequence). V shed 4 bases and J 4 bases; nucleotides not matched to a gene: 3. CDR3 region: CATSKDRGQYNEQFF. In DNA, the CDR3 is TGTGCCACCAGCAAGGACAGGGGGCAGTACAATGAGCAGTTCTTC.

V usage is TRBV7-2 and J usage is TRBJ1-5; TRBD1 is a possible D gene (6 bases). The CDR3 totals 19 residues. Germline CDR1 reads SGHTA; CDR2 reads FQGNSA. The germline V and J ends were trimmed by 1 base and 0 bases, with 19 bases remaining between them. CDR3 region: CASSLVGGGGSYSNQPQHF. CDR3 bases: TGTGCCAGCAGCTTAGTAGGGGGAGGGGGGTCCTATAGCAATCAGCCCCAGCATTTT.

This clonotype was recorded a few times. This rearrangement joins TRBV20-1 to TRBJ1-4; the D gene is possibly TRBD1 (5 bases). The germline V gene has CDR1 DFQATT and CDR2 SNEGSKA (reference sequence). There are 14 residues in the CDR3. V lost 7 bases to trimming and J lost 4 bases, with 16 bases between them. CDR3 in DNA: TGCAGTGTCCCCCTCCGGGACGGTAATGAAAAACTGTTTTTT. Protein product: CSVPLRDGNEKLFF.

The table lists this clonotype with a count of one. The CDR3 DNA reads TGCAGTGCCTCGAGCGGTGGCTACGAGCAGTACTTC. It specifies CSASSGGYEQYF. This chain joins TRBV20-1 and TRBJ2-7; maybe TRBD2 (5 bases). The germline V gene has CDR1 DFQATT and CDR2 SNEGSKA (reference sequence). Trimming shortened V by 6 bases and J by 3 bases, and 12 bases separated the two germline ends. The CDR3 is 12 amino acids.

This clonotype appeared a few times. CDR3 sequence reads: CASSLGRGPNYEQYF. CDR3 nucleotides: TGTGCCAGCAGTTTAGGACGGGGACCGAACTACGAGCAGTACTTC. The J gene is TRBJ2-7, the V gene TRBV28; D possibly matches TRBD1 or TRBD2 (5 bases each). The germline V gene has CDR1 MDHEN and CDR2 SYDVKM. V lost 2 bases to trimming and J lost 3 bases, with 14 bases between them. The CDR3 contains 15 residues.

A few counts support this clonotype. This chain uses TRBV20-1 with TRBJ1-1; 7 bases map to TRBD1. The CDR3 spans 14 residues. Germline-derived CDR1 and CDR2 are DFQATT and SNEGSKA (reference sequence). V lost 2 bases and J lost 7; bases outside the gene matches: 10. DNA of the CDR3: TGCAGTGCTAGACCTCCTGACAGGGCCGGTGAAGCTTTCTTT. Its protein is CSARPPDRAGEAFF.

The chain links TRBV29-1 to TRBJ2-5, with D unresolved. V was pared by 6 bases and J by 4 bases, with 6 bases between. The germline gives CDR1 SQVTM, CDR2 ANQGSEA. The CDR3 covers 10 residues. CDR3 sequence: CSVPAETQYF. The CDR3 bases are TGCAGCGTGCCAGCAGAGACCCAGTACTTC.

This clonotype was counted a few times. The chain joins TRBV7-2 to TRBJ1-6; a weak D match, TRBD1 (5 bases). The germline gives CDR1 SGHTA, CDR2 FQGNSA. Trimming stripped 8 bases from V and 4 bases from J, with 15 bases between. The CDR3 is made up of 15 amino acids. CDR3 residues: CASGEWDGYNSPLHF. As DNA, the CDR3 is TGTGCCAGCGGCGAGTGGGACGGATATAATTCACCCCTCCACTTT.

The chain couples TRBV24-1 to TRBJ1-2; D remains ambiguous. The CDR3 extends over 14 amino acids. The V gene's germline CDR1 is KGHDR and CDR2 SFDVKD. The V gene lost 6 bases and the J gene lost 1 base, with 11 bases spanning the gap. CDR3 region: CATSNPKNNYGYTF. CDR3 in DNA: TGTGCCACCAGTAATCCCAAGAATAACTATGGCTACACCTTC.

The chain recombines TRBV20-1 with TRBJ2-5; 8 bases map to TRBD2. The ends lost 3 bases at V and 5 bases at J; junction bases unmatched: 8. CDR1 and CDR2 from the germline V gene are DFQATT and SNEGSKA (reference sequence). The CDR3 sequence is 14 residues long. The CDR3 region is CSARVAGMGETQYF. As DNA, the CDR3 is TGCAGTGCTAGGGTAGCGGGGATGGGGGAGACCCAGTACTTC.

This clonotype has more than one count but fewer than ten. The CDR3 DNA reads TGCAGTGCTATGCCCCGGGGTCTCAATCAGCCCCAGCATTTT. Its protein is CSAMPRGLNQPQHF. V gene TRBV20-1 combines with J gene TRBJ1-5, with D hard to call. The CDR3 has 14 residues. V lost 4 bases to trimming and J lost 3 bases, with 13 bases between them. CDR1 is DFQATT and CDR2 is SNEGSKA in the germline V gene (reference sequence).

This clonotype has more than one count but fewer than ten. The chain carries TRBV30 and TRBJ1-4; TRBD1 agrees at 7 bases. Germline V lookup: CDR1 GTSNPN, CDR2 SVGIG (reference sequence). V shed 0 bases and J 7 bases; nucleotides not matched to a gene: 2. This CDR3 is built from 13 residues. The CDR3 nucleotides are TGTGCCTGGAGTGTCAACAGGGGTGAAAAACTGTTTTTT. It translates to CAWSVNRGEKLFF.

The chain carries TRBV11-3 and TRBJ2-3; D might be TRBD1 (6 bases). Germline V gene data show CDR1 as SGHNT and CDR2 as YENEEA. The CDR3 length is 15 residues. Trimming left V 3 bases short and J 2 bases short, with 12 bases between. CDR3 amino acids: CASSLAPGDTDTQYF. In DNA, the CDR3 is TGTGCCAGCAGCTTGGCCCCAGGGGACACAGATACGCAGTATTTT.

The chain uses TRBV7-2 and TRBJ1-2; the match to TRBD1 covers 8 bases. The CDR3 has 14 amino acids. The ends lost 2 bases at V and 6 bases at J; junction bases unmatched: 5. The germline CDR1 and CDR2 sequences are SGHTA and FQGNSA. CDR3 amino acids: CASSLYGQGNGYTF. CDR3 nucleotides: TGTGCCAGCAGCTTATATGGACAGGGAAATGGCTACACCTTC.

The chain carries TRBV2 and TRBJ2-7; possible D gene TRBD1, 6 bases. Between the trimmed V and J ends, which lost 9 bases and 4 bases, there was a span of 16 bases. The V gene's germline CDR1 is SNHLY and CDR2 FYNNEI. The CDR3 spans 13 residues. The CDR3 protein is CASRTEAIYEQYF. The CDR3 DNA reads TGTGCCAGTAGGACAGAGGCAATTTACGAGCAGTACTTC.

The chain joins TRBV19 to TRBJ2-1; TRBD2 matches at 9 bases. The J segment lost 5 bases and the V segment lost 6 bases, leaving 5 bases of the junction unmatched. CDR3 size: 14 residues. From germline, CDR1 is LNHDA and CDR2 SQIVND (reference sequence). The CDR3 region has the DNA TGTGCCAGTAGGGGGACTAGCAGAAACAATGAGCAGTTCTTC. Translation: CASRGTSRNNEQFF.

About this clonotype itself: No conserved phenylalanine or tryptophan is present at the end of the CDR3, so a read error is the likely explanation. The chain recombines TRBV12-3 or TRBV12-4 with TRBJ2-4; D not certain. V lost 6 bases and J lost 0, with 15 bases in between. CDR3 size: 16 residues. This CDR3 reads CASRYPLRVAKNIQYL. CDR3 DNA: TGTGCCAGCAGATACCCCCTCCGAGTAGCCAAAAACATTCAGTACCTC.

The chain has TRBV6-1 and TRBJ1-4; possible D gene TRBD1, 5 bases. The CDR3 length is 13 residues. Germline V gene sequence: CDR1 MNHNS, CDR2 SASEGT. The V end lost 6 bases, the J end lost 4 bases, and 9 bases lay between the germline ends. In DNA, the CDR3 is TGTGCCAGCAGGGGCGGGGGTAATGAAAAACTGTTTTTT. Translating it yields CASRGGGNEKLFF.